This record covers a single T cell receptor (beta chain). Its antigen is undetermined. The data were taken from a study of shared clonotypes between healthy human individuals. On the study more broadly: For every donor, three CD4 naive, three CD4 memory, two CD8 naive and one CD8 memory plates were used. Study-level points and caveats: Between a handful of donors, naive CD4 clonotypes were shared at a level of about 5%.

Naivety among CD8 cells was defined by CD45RO negativity and positive CCR7 selection, thereby excluding terminally differentiated effector memory CD45RA+ cells. The study drew its donors from healthy HIV-negative adults without recent acute infections or vaccinations. Measured with immunoSEQ multiplex PCR; TCRdb has only the in-frame clones, and not every one. Among just over 2,000,000 clones listed, over 85% were seen once. This TCR was recovered from a man younger than 35 in good health. Sequencing used naive CD8+ T cells sorted from blood.

The CDR3, as DNA: TGCGCCAGCAGTGAGTCCAAGGGACTAGCGTCGGATGAGCAGTTCTTC. It encodes CASSESKGLASDEQFF. V and J are TRBV10-1 and TRBJ2-1; 10 positions match TRBD2. Germline values: CDR1 WNHNN, CDR2 SYGVQD (reference sequence). The CDR3 has 16 residues. Trimming removed 0 bases from V and 8 bases from J; junction bases left unmatched: 7.